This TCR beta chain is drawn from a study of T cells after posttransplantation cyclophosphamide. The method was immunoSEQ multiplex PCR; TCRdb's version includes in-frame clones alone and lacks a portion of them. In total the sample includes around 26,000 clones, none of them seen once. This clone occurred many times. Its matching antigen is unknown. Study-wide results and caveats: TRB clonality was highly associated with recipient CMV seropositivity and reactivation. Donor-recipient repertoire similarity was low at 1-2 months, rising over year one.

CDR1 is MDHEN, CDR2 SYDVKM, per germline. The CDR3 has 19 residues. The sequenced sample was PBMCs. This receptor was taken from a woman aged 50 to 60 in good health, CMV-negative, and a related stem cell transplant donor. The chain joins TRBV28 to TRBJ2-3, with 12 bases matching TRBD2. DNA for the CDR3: TGTGCACAGCAATATCGGACTAGCGGGATCCCGACAAGCACAGATACGCAGTATTTT. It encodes CAQQYRTSGIPTSTDTQYF.